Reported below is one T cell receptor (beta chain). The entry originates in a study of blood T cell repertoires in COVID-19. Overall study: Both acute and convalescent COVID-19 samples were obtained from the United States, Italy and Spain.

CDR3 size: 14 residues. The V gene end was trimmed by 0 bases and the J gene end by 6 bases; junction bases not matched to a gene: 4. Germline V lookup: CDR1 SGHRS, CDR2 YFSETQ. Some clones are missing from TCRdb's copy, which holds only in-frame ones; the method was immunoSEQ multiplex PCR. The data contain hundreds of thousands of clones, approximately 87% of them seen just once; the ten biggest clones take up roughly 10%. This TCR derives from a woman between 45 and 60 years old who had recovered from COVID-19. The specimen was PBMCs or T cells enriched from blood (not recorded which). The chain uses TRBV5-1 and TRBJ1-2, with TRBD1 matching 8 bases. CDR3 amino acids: CASSLEQGVDGYTF. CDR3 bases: TGCGCCAGCAGCTTGGAACAGGGGGTGGATGGCTACACCTTC.